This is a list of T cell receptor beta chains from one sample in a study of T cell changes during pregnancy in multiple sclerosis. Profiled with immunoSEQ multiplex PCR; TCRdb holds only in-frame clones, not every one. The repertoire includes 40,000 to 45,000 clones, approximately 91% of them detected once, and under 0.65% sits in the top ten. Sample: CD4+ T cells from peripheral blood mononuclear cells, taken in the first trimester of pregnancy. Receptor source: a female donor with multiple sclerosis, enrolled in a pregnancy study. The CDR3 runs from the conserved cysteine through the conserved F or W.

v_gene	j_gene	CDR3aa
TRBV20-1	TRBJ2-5	CSGRKETQYF
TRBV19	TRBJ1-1	CASSTSRSTEAFF
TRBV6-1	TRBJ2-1	CASIGDSPSNEQFF
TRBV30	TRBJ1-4	CAWRRGTTNEKLFF
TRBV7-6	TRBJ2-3	CASSLLAGDTDTQYF
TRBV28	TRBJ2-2	CASIYRDRGTGELFF
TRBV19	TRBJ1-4	CASKRGLLATNEKLFF
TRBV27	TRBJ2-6	CASRGPGQGSLAGANVLTF
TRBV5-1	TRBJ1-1	CASTTGTVNTEAFF
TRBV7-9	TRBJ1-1	CASSLLFEAFF
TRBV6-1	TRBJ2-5	CASRVLGSGQETQYF
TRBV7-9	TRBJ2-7	CASSLVPSFTYEQYF
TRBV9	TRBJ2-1	CASSAASGYYNEQFF
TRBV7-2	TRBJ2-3	CASSFSGTGTDTQYF
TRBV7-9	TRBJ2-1	CASSQGLSYNEQFF
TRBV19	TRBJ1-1	CASSRRDRGRMNTEAFF
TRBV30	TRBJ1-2	CAWSVEANYGYTF
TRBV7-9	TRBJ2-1	CASSLEGDRGRSYNEQFF
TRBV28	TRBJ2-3	CASRSGGSLDTQYF
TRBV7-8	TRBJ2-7	CASSFDRNEQYF
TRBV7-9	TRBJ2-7	CASSLARDRGRFEQYF
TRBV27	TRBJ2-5	CASRKQGVVLGTQYF
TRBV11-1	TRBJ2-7	CASSPSAGGTYEQYF
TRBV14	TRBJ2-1	CASSQNPSGPLTYNEQFF
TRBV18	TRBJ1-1	CASSPTDKPEAFF
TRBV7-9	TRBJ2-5	CASSLVGLAANKETQYF
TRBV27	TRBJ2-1	CASSLVFRVNNEQFF
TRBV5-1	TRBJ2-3	CASSQTSGGSTDTQYF
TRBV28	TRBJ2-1	CASSPGIAGGSEQFF
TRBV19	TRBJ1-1	CASSMGGRTNTEAFF
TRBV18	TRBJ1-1	CASSPETGSTYTEAFF
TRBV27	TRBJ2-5	CASSLSRVQETQYF
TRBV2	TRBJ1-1	CASSREVDTEAFF
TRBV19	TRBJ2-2	CASSITLATGELFF
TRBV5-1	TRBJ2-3	CASSLDRVTDTQYF
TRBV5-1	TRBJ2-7	CASSFNSGQGANEQYF
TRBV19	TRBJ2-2	CASSIQGTNTGELFF
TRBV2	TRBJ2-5	CASREVEETQYF
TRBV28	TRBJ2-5	CASKGTSDETQYF
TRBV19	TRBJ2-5	CASSIFPGGAAPQETQYF
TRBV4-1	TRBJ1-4	CASSQDEGTDEKLFF
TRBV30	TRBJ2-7	CAWSGTGVYEQYF
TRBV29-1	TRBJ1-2	CSVEDRQGDYGYTF
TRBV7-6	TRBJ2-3	CASSLMQRELSDTQYF
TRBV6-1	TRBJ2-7	CASHDRPSSYEQYF
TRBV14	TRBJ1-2	CASSQFRNIPQGRRGYTF
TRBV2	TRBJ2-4	CASSVNVGGAKNIQYF
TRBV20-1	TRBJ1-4	CSARLNEKLFF
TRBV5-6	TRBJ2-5	CASSLRGGAEAETQYF
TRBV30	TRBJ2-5	CAWGGTSGQETQYF